These 27 T cell receptor beta chains were all obtained from the same sample, sequenced in a study of blood T cell repertoires in COVID-19. Generated by immunoSEQ multiplex PCR, the TCRdb table keeps only in-frame clones and is missing some. Here the sample spans about 27,000 clones, roughly 90% being singletons. Input material: peripheral blood. These receptors came from a human donor in a cohort sampled during active COVID-19.

The DNA of the CDR3 is TGTGCCAGCAACACACTAGCGGGGGGCACAGATACGCAGTATTTT. Its protein is CASNTLAGGTDTQYF. The chain has TRBV2 and TRBJ2-3; 11 bases align to TRBD2. The ends lost 7 bases at V and 1 base at J; junction bases unmatched: 4. The CDR3 is 15 residues long. CDR1 and CDR2 from the germline V gene are SNHLY and FYNNEI.

This clone was counted once. This chain joins TRBV6-6 and TRBJ1-4, with D perhaps matching TRBD1 (5 bases). Trimming left V 2 bases short and J 0 bases short, with 7 bases between. Germline CDR1 is MNHNY and CDR2 is SVGAGI (reference sequence). The CDR3 loop spans 15 amino acids. CDR3 nucleotides: TGTGCCAGCAGTTACGGACAAGCAACTAATGAAAAACTGTTTTTT. As protein: CASSYGQATNEKLFF.

The chain employs TRBV6-5 and TRBJ1-1; D unresolved. Trimming took off 8 bases at V and 1 base at J, with 5 bases between the two ends. Germline CDR1 is MNHEY and CDR2 is SVGAGI. The CDR3 totals 11 residues. The CDR3 loop reads CASGQNTEAFF. CDR3 nucleotides: TGTGCCAGCGGGCAGAACACTGAAGCTTTCTTT.

The table lists this clone with a count of one. CDR3 coding DNA: TGTGCCAGCAGTGAACAGGCCAGGGGGAATTCACCCCTCCACTTT. Encoded protein: CASSEQARGNSPLHF. The chain combines TRBV2 with TRBJ1-6, with 7 bases fitting TRBD1. V shed 2 bases, J shed 7 bases, and the junction held 5 bases outside the gene matches. Germline CDR1 is SNHLY and CDR2 is FYNNEI. There are 15 residues in the CDR3.

This chain joins TRBV6-4 and TRBJ2-2; D is uncertain. CDR1 is MRHNA and CDR2 is SNTAGT in the germline V gene. Trimming stripped 5 bases from V and 1 base from J, with 5 bases between. This CDR3 has 13 residues. The CDR3 reads CASSPQNTGELFF. The CDR3 nucleotides are TGTGCCAGCAGTCCCCAGAACACCGGGGAGCTGTTTTTT.

The chain links TRBV19 to TRBJ2-5; TRBD2 might be the D (6 bases). CDR1 and CDR2 (germline): LNHDA, SQIVND (reference sequence). The CDR3 length is 14 residues. Trimming stripped 6 bases from V and 1 base from J, with 12 bases between. CDR3 sequence reads: CASSPWDSQETQYF. The CDR3 bases are TGTGCCAGTAGCCCCTGGGACTCCCAAGAGACCCAGTACTTC. The full variable domain, with the rest looked up from reference TRBV19 and TRBJ2-5, is DGGITQSPKYLFRKEGQNVTLSCEQNLNHDAMYWYRQDPGQGLRLIYYSQIVNDFQKGDIAEGYSVSREKKESFPLTVTSAQKNPTAFYLCASSPWDSQETQYFGPGTRLLVL.

The chain combines TRBV29-1 with TRBJ2-1; a weak D match, TRBD1 (7 bases). Trimming took off 4 bases at V and 6 bases at J, with 13 bases between the two ends. The germline V gene encodes CDR1 SQVTM and CDR2 ANQGSEA. The CDR3 runs to 13 residues. DNA of the CDR3: TGCAGCGTTGGGGCAGGGGGGCTCAATGAGCAGTTCTTC. Its translation: CSVGAGGLNEQFF.

There are a few counts of this clone. The rearrangement links TRBV6-5 to TRBJ1-2; 7 nucleotides match TRBD1. After removal of 5 bases from V and 4 bases from J, the junction contained 4 bases not matched to a gene. This CDR3 region has 13 residues. Germline V gene sequence: CDR1 MNHEY, CDR2 SVGAGI. The chain's CDR3 is CASSTGTAYGYTF. In nucleotides, the CDR3 is TGTGCCAGCAGTACCGGGACAGCCTATGGCTACACCTTC.

The chain links TRBV6-2 or TRBV6-3 to TRBJ1-2; D unclear. CDR1 and CDR2 (germline): MNHEY, SVGEGT. This CDR3 has 15 amino acids. Trimming cost V 0 bases and J 4 bases, with 12 bases left between them. The DNA of the CDR3 is TGTGCCAGCAGTTACTCCCCAAACCGGGGCTATGGCTACACCTTC. It is translated as CASSYSPNRGYGYTF.

The chain combines TRBV13 with TRBJ1-3; no reliable D call. The germline gives CDR1 PRHDT, CDR2 FYEKMQ (reference sequence). The CDR3 spans 16 residues. V was trimmed by 4 bases and J by 0 bases, leaving 13 bases between them. The CDR3 sequence is CASSSQIGHSGNTIYF. The CDR3 nucleotides are TGTGCCAGCAGCTCACAGATCGGTCACTCTGGAAACACCATATATTTT.

This clone was found once. The chain joins TRBV27 to TRBJ1-2; weak D call: TRBD1 (6 bases). V lost 4 bases to trimming and J lost 1 base, with 7 bases between them. From germline, CDR1 is MNHEY and CDR2 SMNVEV (reference sequence). The CDR3 totals 13 residues. CDR3 residues: CASSSQGNYGYTF. Here the CDR3 DNA reads TGTGCCAGCAGTTCACAGGGTAACTATGGCTACACCTTC.

A few counts support this clone. The V call is TRBV5-1, the J call TRBJ1-2, with no clear D. The germline V gene encodes CDR1 SGHRS and CDR2 YFSETQ. The CDR3 has 19 residues. Trimming stripped 0 bases from V and 2 bases from J, with 23 bases between. The CDR3 region has the DNA TGCGCCAGCAGCTTGGGCGGTCTCCGTTCTAGTATTTGGAACTATGGCTACACCTTC. Translating gives CASSLGGLRSSIWNYGYTF. The whole variable domain, remainder taken from reference TRBV5-1 and TRBJ1-2, is KAGVTQTPRYLIKTRGQQVTLSCSPISGHRSVSWYQQTPGQGLQFLFEYFSETQRNKGNFPGRFSGRQFSNSRSEMNVSTLELGDSALYLCASSLGGLRSSIWNYGYTFGSGTRLTVV.

A single count supports this clone. In DNA, the CDR3 is TGTGCCAGCAGTCGAGGCACCCGGGTCGATGAGCAGTTCTTC. It specifies CASSRGTRVDEQFF. The rearrangement links TRBV6-5 to TRBJ2-1; D remains ambiguous. This CDR3 has 14 residues. Trimming pared 5 bases from V and 8 bases from J, leaving 16 bases between. The germline CDR1 and CDR2 sequences are MNHEY and SVGAGI.

In this sample, this clone turned up a few times. The chain has TRBV5-6 and TRBJ2-1; 9 nucleotides agree with TRBD2. Germline V lookup: CDR1 SGHDT, CDR2 YYEEEE. V lost 2 bases and J lost 10; bases outside the gene matches: 7. The CDR3 contains 14 residues. CDR3 DNA: TGTGCCAGCAGCTTTTACTTAGCGGGGGTGGAGCAGTTCTTC. Amino acid sequence: CASSFYLAGVEQFF.

The rearrangement uses TRBV12-5 and TRBJ2-1; weak D call: TRBD2 (7 bases). This CDR3 comprises 17 residues. Germline V gene sequence: CDR1 LGHNT, CDR2 FRNRAP. V shed 0 bases and J shed 4 bases, with 16 bases lying between them. The CDR3 here is CASGLVLGGGRYNEQFF. CDR3 nucleotide sequence: TGTGCTAGTGGTTTGGTACTAGGGGGGGGCCGATACAATGAGCAGTTCTTC.

The rearrangement uses TRBV5-1 and TRBJ1-1; a weak D match, TRBD1 (6 bases). Germline assignment: CDR1 SGHRS and CDR2 YFSETQ. This CDR3 spans 17 amino acids. V was trimmed by 0 bases and J by 0 bases, leaving 15 bases between them. CDR3 region: CASSLEPRQAMNTEAFF. CDR3 sequence (DNA): TGCGCCAGCAGCTTGGAGCCCCGACAGGCCATGAACACTGAAGCTTTCTTT.

The CDR3 reads CASSPSDEQFF. Written as DNA, the CDR3 is TGTGCCAGCAGCCCGAGCGATGAGCAGTTCTTC. The chain is built from TRBV7-9 and TRBJ2-1, with D unresolved. The ends were cut back, 5 bases at V and 8 bases at J, with 7 bases in the middle. Germline assignment: CDR1 SEHNR and CDR2 FQNEAQ (reference sequence). This CDR3 spans 11 amino acids.

This chain uses TRBV2 with TRBJ2-7, with TRBD2 identical over 8 bases. V was clipped by 3 bases and J by 3 bases; unmatched bases: 7. The length of the CDR3 is 15 residues. The germline gives CDR1 SNHLY, CDR2 FYNNEI. This chain's CDR3 is CASSDPGRGDYEQYV. As DNA, the CDR3 is TGTGCCAGCAGTGACCCGGGGCGGGGGGACTACGAGCAGTACGTC.

This sequence joins TRBV7-3 and TRBJ2-1; TRBD2 agrees at 15 bases. The CDR3 extends over 16 amino acids. The germline V gene has CDR1 SGHTA and CDR2 FQGTGA. J lost 2 bases, V lost 9 bases, and 5 bases had no gene match. The CDR3, as DNA: TGTGCCAGTGGACTAGCGGGGGGGCTTCCCTACAATGAGCAGTTCTTC. This codes for CASGLAGGLPYNEQFF. Complete variable domain (other parts from reference TRBV7-3 and TRBJ2-1): GAGVSQTPSNKVTEKGKYVELRCDPISGHTALYWYRQSLGQGPEFLIYFQGTGAADDSGLPNDRFFAVRPEGSVSTLKIQRTERGDSAVYLCASGLAGGLPYNEQFFGPGTRLTVL.

V gene TRBV27 combines with J gene TRBJ1-1; D is possibly TRBD1 (5 bases). In germline, CDR1 is MNHEY, CDR2 SMNVEV (reference sequence). Trimming took 5 bases from V and 4 from J, leaving 11 bases between them. The CDR3 has 13 amino acids. The CDR3 is CASSRRRGTEAFF. In nucleotides, the CDR3 is TGTGCCAGCAGTCGCCGGAGGGGCACTGAAGCTTTCTTT.

The J gene is TRBJ2-7, the V gene TRBV5-1; 7 bases agree with TRBD1. J was trimmed by 3 bases and V by 4 bases; bases with no gene match: 10. The germline V gene has CDR1 SGHRS and CDR2 YFSETQ. This CDR3 has 15 residues. The CDR3 coding sequence is TGCGCCAGCAGCCTCACCACAGGGGCAGTCTACGAGCAGTACTTC. Protein product: CASSLTTGAVYEQYF.

The genes are TRBV7-7 and TRBJ1-3, with TRBD1 matching over 7 bases. In germline, CDR1 is SSHAT, CDR2 FNYEAQ (reference sequence). With 1 base clipped from V and 3 bases from J, the junction kept 3 bases outside the gene matches. This CDR3 has 15 residues. The CDR3 is CASSLGPGGGNTIYF. CDR3 DNA: TGTGCCAGCAGCTTAGGTCCAGGGGGTGGAAACACCATATATTTT.

The CDR3 DNA follows: TGTGCCAGCAGCCGCGGGACAGGGTTTTTGAACACTGAAGCTTTCTTT. It yields the protein CASSRGTGFLNTEAFF. The chain joins TRBV11-1 to TRBJ1-1; 9 bases align to TRBD1. J gave up 0 bases and V 5 bases, and 7 bases lay outside the gene matches. Germline lookup yields CDR1 SGHAT and CDR2 FQDESV (reference sequence). There are 16 residues in the CDR3.

The chain is built from TRBV7-6 and TRBJ1-5, with D tentatively TRBD1 (5 bases). The CDR3 is 15 amino acids. Deletions cut 5 bases from V and 2 bases from J, with 13 bases between. Germline assignment: CDR1 SGHVS and CDR2 FNYEAQ. The CDR3 reads CASSPGPGGNQPQHF. The CDR3 DNA sequence: TGTGCCAGCAGCCCCGGGCCGGGGGGCAATCAGCCCCAGCATTTT.

This sequence joins TRBV6-5 and TRBJ2-3, with 8 bases that match TRBD2. With V trimmed by 9 bases and J by 3 bases, 11 bases remained unmatched. The CDR3 is 15 amino acids. Germline assignment: CDR1 MNHEY and CDR2 SVGAGI. CDR3 DNA: TGTGCCAGTCGGTCCGGGACTAGAGAGACAGATACGCAGTATTTT. Translation gives CASRSGTRETDTQYF.

The chain employs TRBV15 and TRBJ2-5, with unresolved D. The V end lost 0 bases, the J end lost 3 bases, and 2 bases lay between the germline ends. The CDR3 runs to 12 residues. Germline CDR1 LNHNV, CDR2 YYDKDF (reference sequence). The DNA of the CDR3 is TGTGCCACCAGCAGAGATAAAGAGACCCAGTACTTC. The encoded protein is CATSRDKETQYF.

This clone was counted once. V gene TRBV6-5 combines with J gene TRBJ2-2; weak D call: TRBD2 (5 bases). The CDR3 is 13 residues long. Germline CDR1 MNHEY, CDR2 SVGAGI. Trimming pared 8 bases from V and 4 bases from J, leaving 11 bases between. CDR3 residues: CASAWAGTGELFF. In DNA form, the CDR3 reads TGTGCCAGCGCTTGGGCGGGCACCGGGGAGCTGTTTTTT.